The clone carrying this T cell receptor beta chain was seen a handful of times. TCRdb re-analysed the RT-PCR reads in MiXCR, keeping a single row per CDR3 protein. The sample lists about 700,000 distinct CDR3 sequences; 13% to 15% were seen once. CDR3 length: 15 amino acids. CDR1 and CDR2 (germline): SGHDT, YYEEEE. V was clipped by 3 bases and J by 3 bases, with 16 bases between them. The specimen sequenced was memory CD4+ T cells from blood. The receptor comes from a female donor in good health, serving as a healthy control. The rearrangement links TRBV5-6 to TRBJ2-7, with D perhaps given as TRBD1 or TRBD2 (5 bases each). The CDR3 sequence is CASSSPGPRLYEQYF. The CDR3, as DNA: TGTGCCAGCAGCTCCCCGGGGCCACGACTCTACGAGCAGTACTTC.